One and the same sample provided the 25 T cell receptor beta chains below, sequenced in a study of cytomegalovirus exposure and HLA in healthy donors. Assay: immunoSEQ multiplex PCR; the TCRdb copy retains only in-frame clones and omits some. The data show 120,000 or so clones, roughly nine tenths seen once. Sequencing was carried out using PBMCs. These receptors were collected from a woman aged 18 to 35 in good health and CMV-seronegative.

The gene calls are TRBV6-5 and TRBJ1-4, with 9 bases identical to TRBD1. There are 14 residues in the CDR3. The germline V gene has CDR1 MNHEY and CDR2 SVGAGI. The ends lost 2 bases at V and 5 bases at J; junction bases unmatched: 0. The CDR3 region has the DNA TGTGCCAGCAGTTACGGGACAGGGAATGAAAAACTGTTTTTT. It translates to CASSYGTGNEKLFF.

V and J are TRBV25-1 and TRBJ1-3; no reliable D call. CDR1 is MGHDK, CDR2 SYGVNS, per germline. CDR3 length: 13 residues. V lost 5 bases and J 0 bases, leaving 5 bases between the germline ends. The CDR3 here is CASSPSSGNTIYF. CDR3 sequence (DNA): TGTGCCAGCAGTCCCAGCTCTGGAAACACCATATATTTT.

This clone came up once. The V call is TRBV27, the J call TRBJ2-2, with 13 bases that match TRBD2. With 2 bases clipped from V and 5 bases from J, the junction kept 17 bases outside the gene matches. CDR3 size: 21 residues. Germline V gene sequence: CDR1 MNHEY, CDR2 SMNVEV (reference sequence). CDR3 sequence: CASSLERVWTSGSHVTGELFF. DNA for the CDR3: TGTGCCAGCAGTTTAGAAAGGGTTTGGACTAGCGGGAGCCACGTGACCGGGGAGCTGTTTTTT.

The chain employs TRBV7-9 and TRBJ1-2; 9 bases are shared with TRBD1. Trimming took 5 bases from V and 6 from J; bases not matched to a gene: 10. CDR1 is SEHNR and CDR2 is FQNEAQ in the germline V gene (reference sequence). This CDR3 comprises 15 residues. CDR3 loop: CASSTSQGAGHGYTF. In DNA, the CDR3 is TGTGCCAGCAGCACGTCACAGGGGGCGGGCCATGGCTACACCTTC.

The chain combines TRBV4-1 with TRBJ2-1, with 13 positions matching TRBD2. Germline CDR1 is MGHRA and CDR2 is YSYEKL. The junction had 6 bases not matched to a gene; V was cut back by 0 bases and J by 7 bases. This CDR3 contains 17 residues. Here the CDR3 reads CASSQDRTSGGINEQFF. For the CDR3, the DNA is TGCGCCAGCAGCCAAGATCGGACTAGCGGGGGCATAAATGAGCAGTTCTTC.

The chain uses TRBV5-1 and TRBJ1-1; 9 bases are shared with TRBD1. Germline trimming cut 2 bases from V and 6 bases from J; bases unmatched to any gene: 8. Per germline, CDR1 SGHRS and CDR2 YFSETQ. The CDR3 is made up of 15 amino acids. CDR3 in amino acids: CASSFAGTGHAEAFF. The DNA of the CDR3 is TGCGCCAGCAGCTTCGCCGGGACAGGGCACGCTGAAGCTTTCTTT.

About this clone: The junction departs from the called germline gene at one end, perhaps through a read error. The chain is built from TRBV28 and TRBJ1-1; D ambiguous. The CDR3 is 15 residues long. CDR1 is MDHEN and CDR2 is SYDVKM in the germline V gene. CDR3 coding DNA: TGTGCCAGCACCGTTTACGGGGTAGTGAAGACTGAAGCTTTCTTT. As protein: CASTVYGVVKTEAFF. Full variable domain (missing parts from reference TRBV28 and TRBJ1-1): DVKVTQSSRYLVKRTGEKVFLECVQDMDHENMFWYRQDPGLGLRLIYFSYDVKMKEKGDIPEGYSVSREKKERFSLILESASTNQTSMYLCASTVYGVVKTEAFFGQGTRLTVV.

V gene TRBV10-3 combines with J gene TRBJ2-7, with 7 bases that match TRBD1. Trimming at V came to 6 bases and at J to 2 bases, leaving 7 bases not matched to a gene. In germline, CDR1 is ENHRY, CDR2 SYGVKD. The CDR3 is made up of 14 amino acids. Here the CDR3 reads CAIRETGVTYEQYF. As DNA, the CDR3 is TGTGCCATCAGGGAAACAGGGGTGACCTACGAGCAGTACTTC.

The V call is TRBV4-2, the J call TRBJ2-1; D not resolved. The length of the CDR3 is 12 residues. Trimming took off 0 bases at V and 10 bases at J, with 7 bases between the two ends. Looked up from germline, CDR1 is LGHNA and CDR2 is YNFKEQ. The CDR3 sequence is CASSQDSAEQFF. The CDR3 nucleotides read TGTGCCAGCAGCCAAGACTCCGCGGAGCAGTTCTTC.

This chain joins TRBV30 and TRBJ1-2; 9 bases are a match to TRBD1. Losses at the gene ends were 0 bases for V and 4 bases for J; bases not matched to a gene: 0. The CDR3 totals 13 residues. CDR1 is GTSNPN and CDR2 is SVGIG in the germline V gene (reference sequence). CDR3 sequence (DNA): TGTGCCTGGAGTGTACAGGGGGCCTATGGCTACACCTTC. Protein product: CAWSVQGAYGYTF.

A single count supports this clone. This rearrangement joins TRBV6-6 to TRBJ1-1; D is unresolved. This CDR3 region has 15 residues. Trimming removed 6 bases from V and 5 bases from J, with 19 bases in between. Germline assignment: CDR1 MNHNY and CDR2 SVGAGI (reference sequence). The CDR3 here is CASSLPGVSGTEAFF. CDR3 DNA sequence: TGTGCCAGCAGCTTACCCGGGGTGAGCGGAACTGAAGCTTTCTTT.

The genes are TRBV27 and TRBJ1-2, with TRBD1 as a possible D gene (6 bases). V lost 5 bases, J lost 8 bases, and 18 bases lay in between. The CDR3 is made up of 14 amino acids. CDR1 and CDR2 (germline): MNHEY, SMNVEV (reference sequence). The CDR3, as DNA: TGTGCCAGCAGTCCCTCAGGGGCATTTAGCGGCTACACCTTC. Encoded protein: CASSPSGAFSGYTF.

This clone was found once. This chain connects TRBV4-3 to TRBJ1-5; D might be TRBD1 (6 bases). This CDR3 region has 15 residues. Germline loops: CDR1 LGHNA, CDR2 YSLEER. Trimming cost V 0 bases and J 7 bases, with 13 bases left between them. The CDR3 loop reads CASSQDPQGEQPQHF. CDR3 DNA sequence: TGCGCCAGCAGCCAAGACCCACAGGGAGAACAGCCCCAGCATTTT.

J is TRBJ2-3 and V is TRBV10-3; maybe TRBD1 (6 bases). This CDR3 contains 17 residues. Germline CDR1 is ENHRY and CDR2 is SYGVKD. V lost 4 bases and J 0 bases, leaving 17 bases between the germline ends. For the CDR3, the DNA is TGTGCCATCAGTGGAACCGACACAGGGACAAGCACAGATACGCAGTATTTT. It codes for CAISGTDTGTSTDTQYF.

The chain uses TRBV10-2 and TRBJ2-4; D perhaps matches TRBD2 (6 bases). CDR3 size: 15 residues. CDR1 and CDR2 (germline): WSHSY, SAAADI. V lost 6 bases to trimming and J lost 0 bases, with 12 bases between them. Written as DNA, the CDR3 is TGCGCCAGCAGAGTAGCGGCACTAGCCAAAAACATTCAGTACTTC. Translating it yields CASRVAALAKNIQYF.

The chain combines TRBV30 with TRBJ1-3, with no clear D. The ends were cut back, 2 bases at V and 0 bases at J, with 5 bases in the middle. CDR1 is GTSNPN, CDR2 SVGIG, per germline (reference sequence). CDR3 size: 13 residues. CDR3 in DNA: TGTGCCTGGAGTCACGGCTCTGGAAACACCATATATTTT. Protein sequence: CAWSHGSGNTIYF.

The chain employs TRBV2 and TRBJ2-5; possible D gene TRBD1, 6 bases. The length of the CDR3 is 12 residues. Germline-derived CDR1 and CDR2 are SNHLY and FYNNEI. The ends were cut back, 4 bases at V and 5 bases at J, with 8 bases in the middle. This chain's CDR3 is CASSGGLETQYF. The CDR3, as DNA: TGTGCCAGCAGTGGGGGGCTTGAGACCCAGTACTTC.

The rearrangement uses TRBV30 and TRBJ1-5, with no clear D. The germline CDR1 and CDR2 sequences are GTSNPN and SVGIG (reference sequence). Trimming took off 5 bases at V and 4 bases at J, with 9 bases between the two ends. This CDR3 comprises 12 residues. In DNA form, the CDR3 reads TGTGCCTGGTCTTACGGGAATCAGCCCCAGCATTTT. Translation gives CAWSYGNQPQHF. The variable domain in full, completed from reference TRBV30 and TRBJ1-5, reads SQTIHQWPATLVQPVGSPLSLECTVEGTSNPNLYWYRQAAGRGLQLLFYSVGIGQISSEVPQNLSASRPQDRQFILSSKKLLLSDSGFYLCAWSYGNQPQHFGDGTRLSIL.

This chain links TRBV28 with TRBJ2-3; no clear D. This CDR3 has 13 residues. The ends were cut back, 6 bases at V and 10 bases at J, with 17 bases in the middle. Germline values: CDR1 MDHEN, CDR2 SYDVKM. The CDR3 coding sequence is TGTGCCAGCAGCCCCTCCGACTGGGTTGCGCAGTATTTT. This encodes CASSPSDWVAQYF.

This chain uses TRBV29-1 with TRBJ2-7; the match to TRBD1 covers 7 bases. The CDR3 extends over 12 amino acids. CDR1 is SQVTM and CDR2 is ANQGSEA in the germline V gene. The CDR3 DNA sequence: TGCAGGACCGGACAGGTCTCCTACGAGCAGTACTTC. It yields the protein CRTGQVSYEQYF.

The genes are TRBV5-1 and TRBJ2-3; TRBD1 agrees at 10 bases. V dropped 7 bases and J dropped 1; count of bases not matched to a gene: 12. The germline V gene has CDR1 SGHRS and CDR2 YFSETQ. This CDR3 comprises 17 residues. CDR3 nucleotides: TGCGCCAGCCGTTTTCAGGAGACAGGGGGCCGCACAGATACGCAGTATTTT. It is translated as CASRFQETGGRTDTQYF.

This clone was detected a few times. This chain connects TRBV6-1 to TRBJ2-7; D not certain. The V end lost 4 bases, the J end lost 3 bases, and 10 bases lay between the germline ends. Germline CDR1 reads MNHNS; CDR2 reads SASEGT. The CDR3 runs 13 residues. The CDR3 region has the DNA TGTGCCAGCAGTGGTGAGAATCACTACGAGCAGTACTTC. Translation gives CASSGENHYEQYF.

The chain carries TRBV5-6 and TRBJ1-1; 7 nucleotides align to TRBD1. After removal of 4 bases from V and 4 bases from J, the junction contained 13 bases not matched to a gene. This CDR3 comprises 16 residues. Germline V lookup: CDR1 SGHDT, CDR2 YYEEEE. The CDR3 spells CASSIPGTEFRTEAFF. As DNA, the CDR3 is TGTGCCAGCAGCATTCCCGGGACAGAGTTTCGCACTGAAGCTTTCTTT.

This chain connects TRBV13 to TRBJ1-5; 10 nucleotides align to TRBD1. After removal of 2 bases from V and 6 bases from J, the junction contained 4 bases not matched to a gene. From germline, CDR1 is PRHDT and CDR2 FYEKMQ (reference sequence). The CDR3 covers 15 residues. CDR3 nucleotide sequence: TGTGCCAGCAGCTTAACGGGACAGGGGTCTCAGCCCCAGCATTTT. As protein: CASSLTGQGSQPQHF.

This chain joins TRBV10-3 and TRBJ1-2; 10 bases agree with TRBD1. The CDR3 covers 15 residues. CDR1 ENHRY and CDR2 SYGVKD come from the germline V gene. J lost 2 bases, V lost 10 bases, and 10 bases had no gene match. The CDR3 reads CATRDRGSPNYGYTF. CDR3 coding DNA: TGTGCCACCCGGGACAGGGGAAGTCCCAACTATGGCTACACCTTC.